This TCR beta chain stems from a study of human T cells and chemical hapten exposure. TCRdb independently ran MiXCR on the RACE reads; one entry per CDR3 protein. In the table there are roughly 84,000 distinct CDR3 sequences, about 10% of which are singletons. Germline CDR1 ENHRY, CDR2 SYGVKD. Trimming took 6 bases from V and 4 from J, leaving 12 bases between them. The CDR3 runs 13 residues. In its sample, this clonotype was seen a few times. Time point meaning: patch test 2, 6 weeks after DPC sensitization. Treatment of the sample: therapeutic diphenylcyclopropenone sensitization with weekly scalp DPC.

The starting material was whole blood, obtained in connection with sensitization to the hapten diphenylcyclopropenone (DPC). J is TRBJ1-2 and V is TRBV10-3; D possibly corresponds to TRBD1 (5 bases). The clonotype originates from a woman between 50 and 59 years old with alopecia areata. Some clones in this sample may be carry-over from other donors' samples. CDR3 coding DNA: TGTGCCATCAGGGGTACTGGGGGCTATGGCTACACCTTC. It yields the protein CAIRGTGGYGYTF.